This TCR beta chain is drawn from a study of OX40 agonist ivuxolimab in advanced cancers. Study-wide context: The diagnoses of dose-escalation patients were hepatocellular carcinoma, melanoma, renal cell or head and neck cancer. Prior therapy, whether anti-PD-1, anti-PD-L1 or anti-CTLA-4, was allowed, and roughly 44% had some.

Measured with immunoSEQ multiplex PCR; TCRdb has only the in-frame clones, and not every one. The sample yields roughly 54,000 clones, 84% seen once. The CDR3 runs 16 residues. Germline CDR1 reads LNHDA; CDR2 reads SQIVND (reference sequence). V lost 4 bases to trimming and J lost 4 bases, with 19 bases between them. This clonotype was obtained from an adult with an advanced solid tumor such as melanoma, head and neck, liver or kidney cancer. Sequencing used CD4+ or CD8+ T cells sorted from blood, obtained in a trial of the OX40 agonist ivuxolimab. The chain joins TRBV19 to TRBJ1-2; D gene unclear. The CDR3 reads CASSTTVGSSFYGYTF. In DNA form, the CDR3 reads TGTGCCAGTAGTACGACCGTGGGGTCCTCGTTCTATGGCTACACCTTC.